The 10 T cell receptor beta chains below come from one sample, sequenced in a study of blood T cell repertoires in COVID-19. Assay used: immunoSEQ multiplex PCR; TCRdb lists only in-frame clones, some missing. The repertoire holds about 180,000 clones, with around 85% as singletons. Sequenced material: peripheral blood. The origin of the receptors is a man older than 75 with COVID-19, enrolled during active disease.

This rearrangement joins TRBV7-3 to TRBJ1-2; the match to TRBD1 covers 9 bases. This CDR3 has 15 residues. V shed 6 bases, J shed 5 bases, and the junction held 10 bases outside the gene matches. The germline CDR1 and CDR2 sequences are SGHTA and FQGTGA. CDR3 DNA: TGTGCCAGCAGGGCTGGCGGGACAGGGCCATATGGCTACACCTTC. It codes for CASRAGGTGPYGYTF. Complete variable domain (other parts from reference TRBV7-3 and TRBJ1-2): GAGVSQTPSNKVTEKGKYVELRCDPISGHTALYWYRQSLGQGPEFLIYFQGTGAADDSGLPNDRFFAVRPEGSVSTLKIQRTERGDSAVYLCASRAGGTGPYGYTFGSGTRLTVV.

As to this clone: Other DNA sequences in the sample encode the same CDR3. The chain combines TRBV5-1 with TRBJ2-5, with 9 bases aligning to TRBD1. This CDR3 contains 14 residues. Germline V gene lookup returns CDR1 SGHRS and CDR2 YFSETQ. With 4 bases clipped from V and 2 bases from J, the junction kept 3 bases outside the gene matches. CDR3 sequence: CASSLGQGQETQYF. The CDR3 DNA follows: TGCGCCAGCAGCCTAGGACAGGGGCAAGAGACCCAGTACTTC.

The rearrangement joins TRBV27 to TRBJ2-5, with 9 positions matching TRBD1. Germline lookup yields CDR1 MNHEY and CDR2 SMNVEV (reference sequence). Trimming removed 7 bases from V and 3 bases from J; junction bases left unmatched: 9. The CDR3 has 15 amino acids. The CDR3 loop reads CASTDPTGGKETQYF. DNA for the CDR3: TGTGCCAGCACCGACCCGACAGGGGGTAAAGAGACCCAGTACTTC.

This chain joins TRBV9 and TRBJ2-5; TRBD1 matches at 8 bases. The CDR3 covers 14 residues. CDR1 and CDR2 from the germline V gene are SGDLS and YYNGEE. V lost 0 bases to trimming and J lost 6 bases; unmatched junction nucleotides: 4. In nucleotides, the CDR3 is TGTGCCAGCAGCGTAGAGACAGGGGAGAAGACCCAGTACTTC. Translation: CASSVETGEKTQYF.

The chain has TRBV5-1 and TRBJ2-5; 7 bases fit TRBD1. Germline V lookup: CDR1 SGHRS, CDR2 YFSETQ. This CDR3 has 14 amino acids. V lost 3 bases and J lost 2; bases outside the gene matches: 4. CDR3 protein: CASSSTGPQETQYF. The CDR3 coding sequence is TGCGCCAGCAGCTCGACAGGGCCTCAAGAGACCCAGTACTTC.

The V and J genes are TRBV27 and TRBJ1-2; unclear D gene. The CDR3 runs to 14 residues. V lost 4 bases, J lost 0 bases, and 9 bases lay in between. Per germline, CDR1 MNHEY and CDR2 SMNVEV (reference sequence). The chain's CDR3 is CASSSVEANYGYTF. The DNA of the CDR3 is TGTGCCAGCAGTTCAGTGGAGGCTAACTATGGCTACACCTTC.

The chain employs TRBV6-1 and TRBJ2-3; 8 nucleotides match TRBD1. The trim removed 4 bases at V and 1 base at J, leaving 10 bases unmatched. Per germline, CDR1 MNHNS and CDR2 SASEGT. The CDR3 extends over 17 amino acids. The CDR3 sequence: CASSVFTGGRGTDTQYF. CDR3 bases: TGTGCCAGCAGTGTTTTTACAGGGGGAAGGGGCACAGATACGCAGTATTTT.

V and J are TRBV7-8 and TRBJ2-1; 10 bases align to TRBD1. After removal of 1 base from V and 5 bases from J, the junction contained 2 bases not matched to a gene. The CDR3 extends over 15 amino acids. The germline V gene encodes CDR1 SGHVS and CDR2 FQNEAQ. The CDR3 coding sequence is TGTGCCAGCAGCTTAGGGGACAGGGGAGACAATGAGCAGTTCTTC. Its protein is CASSLGDRGDNEQFF. Looking up the rest from reference TRBV7-8 and TRBJ2-1 gives the full variable domain: GAGVSQSPRYKVAKRGQDVALRCDPISGHVSLFWYQQALGQGPEFLTYFQNEAQLDKSGLPSDRFFAERPEGSVSTLKIQRTQQEDSAVYLCASSLGDRGDNEQFFGPGTRLTVL.

The chain links TRBV28 to TRBJ1-3; 9 bases map to TRBD1. After removal of 5 bases from V and 4 bases from J, the junction contained 9 bases not matched to a gene. The germline V gene has CDR1 MDHEN and CDR2 SYDVKM. The CDR3 consists of 16 residues. CDR3 loop: CASSPPQGAVGNTIYF. The DNA for the CDR3 is TGTGCCAGCAGTCCCCCACAGGGGGCAGTCGGAAACACCATATATTTT.

The chain has TRBV6-5 and TRBJ2-7; 9 bases are a match to TRBD1. The length of the CDR3 is 14 residues. V was clipped by 6 bases and J by 3 bases; unmatched bases: 6. Germline lookup yields CDR1 MNHEY and CDR2 SVGAGI. The CDR3 protein is CASSRQGEIYEQYF. CDR3 DNA sequence: TGTGCCAGCAGCCGACAGGGGGAAATCTACGAGCAGTACTTC.